Shown below are 10 T cell receptor beta chains from a single sample sequenced in a study of OX40 agonist ivuxolimab in advanced cancers. Receptor libraries were prepared by the immunoSEQ multiplex PCR assay. The table was pulled from immuneACCESS by TCRdb, which kept in-frame rearrangements only. Such tables lose some clones; where checked, under half of the loss comes from unresolved V genes, and the rest has no known cause. This sample gives roughly 95,000 clones in total; more than 75% of them show up just once. The ten largest clones take up approximately 2% of the sample. Sequenced material: CD4+ or CD8+ T cells sorted from blood, taken in a trial of the OX40 agonist ivuxolimab. The receptor set was obtained from an adult with an advanced solid tumor such as melanoma, head and neck, liver or kidney cancer.

The rearrangement joins TRBV30 to TRBJ1-1, with unresolved D. V shed 4 bases and J shed 7 bases, with 13 bases lying between them. From germline, CDR1 is GTSNPN and CDR2 SVGIG (reference sequence). The CDR3 loop spans 12 amino acids. CDR3 protein: CAWTGDYLEAFF. The CDR3 DNA is TGTGCCTGGACAGGTGACTACCTTGAAGCTTTCTTT.

The chain joins TRBV2 to TRBJ2-3, with a tentative D call TRBD1 (6 bases). Germline CDR1 SNHLY, CDR2 FYNNEI. Trimming took 7 bases from V and 0 from J, leaving 11 bases between them. This CDR3 spans 14 amino acids. The CDR3 protein is CASNVQGSTDTQYF. The CDR3 DNA reads TGTGCCAGCAACGTACAGGGTAGCACAGATACGCAGTATTTT.

The rearrangement joins TRBV7-8 to TRBJ2-1, with D possibly TRBD2 on 6 matching bases. Germline CDR1 is SGHVS and CDR2 is FQNEAQ. The V and J ends lost 3 bases and 5 bases respectively, with 8 bases between them. The CDR3 is made up of 13 amino acids. The CDR3, as DNA: TGTGCCAGCAGCTTGGGACTCGACAATGAGCAGTTCTTC. Residues: CASSLGLDNEQFF.

V is TRBV5-1 and J is TRBJ2-3; TRBD2 is a possible D gene (5 bases). Germline CDR1 is SGHRS and CDR2 is YFSETQ. CDR3 length: 13 residues. The V end was cut by 4 bases, the J end by 6 bases, with 12 bases between. The chain's CDR3 is CASSEGSPDTQYF. The CDR3 nucleotides read TGCGCCAGCAGCGAGGGTAGCCCGGATACGCAGTATTTT.

Only a few counts were recorded for this clone. The chain combines TRBV2 with TRBJ2-7; D possibly matches TRBD1 or TRBD2 (7 bases each). Germline CDR1 and CDR2: SNHLY and FYNNEI. The CDR3 is 14 amino acids. Between the trimmed V and J ends, which lost 6 bases and 3 bases, there was a span of 15 bases. In DNA, the CDR3 is TGTGCCAGCAGCCGACAGGGAGGGTTCTACGAGCAGTACTTC. Its protein is CASSRQGGFYEQYF.

The chain uses TRBV5-6 and TRBJ1-5, with TRBD1 identical over 10 bases. Trimming removed 4 bases from V and 6 bases from J; junction bases left unmatched: 4. CDR1 and CDR2 from the germline V gene are SGHDT and YYEEEE. This CDR3 spans 14 amino acids. In DNA form, the CDR3 reads TGTGCCAGCAGCACCGGGACAGGGGTTCAGCCCCAGCATTTT. Its translation: CASSTGTGVQPQHF.

V usage is TRBV6-5 and J usage is TRBJ1-1, with no clear D. The CDR3 extends over 14 amino acids. The germline CDR1 and CDR2 sequences are MNHEY and SVGAGI. The V and J ends lost 0 bases and 11 bases respectively, with 16 bases between them. The CDR3, as DNA: TGTGCCAGCAGTTACTCGAGTAAGGAGGTGCTGGCTTTCTTT. Amino acids: CASSYSSKEVLAFF.

The V call is TRBV27, the J call TRBJ1-3, with D perhaps matching TRBD1 (5 bases). The germline V gene has CDR1 MNHEY and CDR2 SMNVEV (reference sequence). V gave up 0 bases and J gave up 9 bases, with 15 bases separating them. There are 15 residues in the CDR3. CDR3 loop: CASSLSSVGHSTIYF. The CDR3 nucleotides read TGTGCCAGCAGTTTATCGAGTGTAGGACACAGCACCATATATTTT.

The chain carries TRBV7-8 and TRBJ2-3; D possibly uses TRBD1 or TRBD2 (5 bases each). The CDR3 runs 14 residues. V shed 1 base and J shed 7 bases, with 12 bases lying between them. Germline CDR1 SGHVS, CDR2 FQNEAQ. CDR3 DNA: TGTGCCAGCAGCTTAGTTGGGCTGGGACATACGCAGTATTTT. This encodes CASSLVGLGHTQYF.

This chain joins TRBV29-1 and TRBJ2-3, with D tentatively TRBD1 (5 bases). V lost 2 bases, J lost 11 bases, and 23 bases lay in between. Germline V lookup: CDR1 SQVTM, CDR2 ANQGSEA. This CDR3 spans 15 amino acids. CDR3 sequence (DNA): TGCAGCGTTGAAAAAGGGGTGAAACCTTTAAGTGTGCAGTATTTT. Residues: CSVEKGVKPLSVQYF.